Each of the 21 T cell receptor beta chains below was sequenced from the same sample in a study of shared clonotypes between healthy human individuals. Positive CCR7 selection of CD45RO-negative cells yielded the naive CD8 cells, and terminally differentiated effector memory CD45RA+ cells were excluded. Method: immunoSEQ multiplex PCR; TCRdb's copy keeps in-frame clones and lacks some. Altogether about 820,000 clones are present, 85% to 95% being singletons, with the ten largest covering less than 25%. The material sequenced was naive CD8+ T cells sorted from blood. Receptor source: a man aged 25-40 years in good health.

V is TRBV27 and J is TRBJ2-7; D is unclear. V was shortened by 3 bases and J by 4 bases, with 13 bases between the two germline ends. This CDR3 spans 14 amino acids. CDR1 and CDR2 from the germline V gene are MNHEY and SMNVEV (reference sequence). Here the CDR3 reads CASSFISSRYEQYF. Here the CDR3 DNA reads TGTGCCAGCAGTTTTATTTCTAGTCGGTACGAGCAGTACTTC.

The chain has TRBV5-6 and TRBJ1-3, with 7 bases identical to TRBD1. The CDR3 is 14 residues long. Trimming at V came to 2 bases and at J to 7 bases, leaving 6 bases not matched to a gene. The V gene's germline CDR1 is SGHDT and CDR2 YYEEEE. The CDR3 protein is CASSFGTAANTIYF. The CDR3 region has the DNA TGTGCCAGCAGCTTCGGGACAGCCGCTAACACCATATATTTT.

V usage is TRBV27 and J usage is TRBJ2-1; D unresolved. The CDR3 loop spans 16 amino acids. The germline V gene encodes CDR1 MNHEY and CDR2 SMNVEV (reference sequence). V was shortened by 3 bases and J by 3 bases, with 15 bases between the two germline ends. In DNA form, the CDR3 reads TGTGCCAGCAGTTTTTCCTCCAGCGTCCGCTACAATGAGCAGTTCTTC. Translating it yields CASSFSSSVRYNEQFF.

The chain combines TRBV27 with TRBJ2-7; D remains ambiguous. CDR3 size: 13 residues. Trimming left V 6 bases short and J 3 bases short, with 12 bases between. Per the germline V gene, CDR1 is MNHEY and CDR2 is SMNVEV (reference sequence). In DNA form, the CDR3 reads TGTGCCAGCAGCTCCAACCCCCGCTACGAGCAGTACTTC. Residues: CASSSNPRYEQYF.

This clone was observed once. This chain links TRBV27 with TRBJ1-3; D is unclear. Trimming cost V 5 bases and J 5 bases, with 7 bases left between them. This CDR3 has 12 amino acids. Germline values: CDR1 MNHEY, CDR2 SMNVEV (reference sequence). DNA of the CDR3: TGTGCCAGCAGTGACAAACGAAACACCATATATTTT. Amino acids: CASSDKRNTIYF.

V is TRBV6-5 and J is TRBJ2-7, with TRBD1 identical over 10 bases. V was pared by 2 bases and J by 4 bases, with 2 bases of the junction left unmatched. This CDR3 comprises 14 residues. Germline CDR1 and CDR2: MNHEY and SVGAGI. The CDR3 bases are TGTGCCAGCAGTTACGGGACAGGGGTTTACGAGCAGTACTTC. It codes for CASSYGTGVYEQYF.

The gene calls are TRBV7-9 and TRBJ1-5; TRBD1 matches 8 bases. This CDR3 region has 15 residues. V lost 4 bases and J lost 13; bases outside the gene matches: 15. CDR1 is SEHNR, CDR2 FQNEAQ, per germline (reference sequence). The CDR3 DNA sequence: TGTGCCAGCAGCTCCACCGGGACAGGTGCGAACTCACAGCATTTT. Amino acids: CASSSTGTGANSQHF. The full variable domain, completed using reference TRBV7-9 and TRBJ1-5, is DTGVSQNPRHKITKRGQNVTFRCDPISEHNRLYWYRQTLGQGPEFLTYFQNEAQLEKSRLLSDRFSAERPKGSFSTLEIQRTEQGDSAMYLCASSSTGTGANSQHFGDGTRLSIL.

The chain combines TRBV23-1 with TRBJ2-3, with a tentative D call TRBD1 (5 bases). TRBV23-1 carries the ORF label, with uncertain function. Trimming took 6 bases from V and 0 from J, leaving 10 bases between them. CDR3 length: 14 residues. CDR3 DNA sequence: TGCGCCAGCAGAAGGGGTTTTAGCACAGATACGCAGTATTTT. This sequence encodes CASRRGFSTDTQYF.

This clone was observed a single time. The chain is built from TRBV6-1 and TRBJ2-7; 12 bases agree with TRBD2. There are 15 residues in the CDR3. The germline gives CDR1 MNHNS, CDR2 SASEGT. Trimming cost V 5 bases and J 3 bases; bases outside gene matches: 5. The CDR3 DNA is TGTGCCAGCAGTAGGACTAGCGGGGTGTACTACGAGCAGTACTTC. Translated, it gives CASSRTSGVYYEQYF.

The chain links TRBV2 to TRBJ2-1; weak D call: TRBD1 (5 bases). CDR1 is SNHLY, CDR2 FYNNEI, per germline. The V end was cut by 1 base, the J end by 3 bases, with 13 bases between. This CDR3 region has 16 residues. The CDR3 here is CASSEVVDMYYNEQFF. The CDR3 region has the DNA TGTGCCAGCAGTGAAGTTGTGGACATGTACTACAATGAGCAGTTCTTC.

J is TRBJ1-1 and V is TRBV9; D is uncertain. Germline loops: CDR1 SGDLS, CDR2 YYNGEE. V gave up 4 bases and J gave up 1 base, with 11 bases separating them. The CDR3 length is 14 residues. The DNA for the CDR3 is TGTGCCAGCAGCCCCGACGGAGGGAACACTGAAGCTTTCTTT. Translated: CASSPDGGNTEAFF.

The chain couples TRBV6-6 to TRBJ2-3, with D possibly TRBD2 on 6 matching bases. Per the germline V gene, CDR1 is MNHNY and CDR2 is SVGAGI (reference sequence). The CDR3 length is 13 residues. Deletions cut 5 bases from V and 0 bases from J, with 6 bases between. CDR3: CASSSGSTDTQYF. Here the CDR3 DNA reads TGTGCCAGCAGTAGCGGGAGCACAGATACGCAGTATTTT.

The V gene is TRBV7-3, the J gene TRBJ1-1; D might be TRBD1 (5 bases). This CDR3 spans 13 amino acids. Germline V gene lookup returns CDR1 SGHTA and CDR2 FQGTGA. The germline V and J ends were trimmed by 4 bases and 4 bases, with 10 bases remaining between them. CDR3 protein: CASSSWGGTEAFF. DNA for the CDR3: TGTGCCAGCAGCTCATGGGGGGGCACTGAAGCTTTCTTT.

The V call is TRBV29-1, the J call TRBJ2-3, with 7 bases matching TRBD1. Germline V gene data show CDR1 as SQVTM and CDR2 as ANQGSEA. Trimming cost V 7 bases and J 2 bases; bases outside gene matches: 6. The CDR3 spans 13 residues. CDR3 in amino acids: CSGWDSYTDTQYF. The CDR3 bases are TGCAGCGGATGGGACAGCTACACAGATACGCAGTATTTT.

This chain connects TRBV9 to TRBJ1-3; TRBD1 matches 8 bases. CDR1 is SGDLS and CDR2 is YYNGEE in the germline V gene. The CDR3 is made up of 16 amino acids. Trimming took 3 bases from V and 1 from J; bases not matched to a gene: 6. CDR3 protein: CASSGRDRTSGNTIYF. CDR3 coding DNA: TGTGCCAGCAGCGGGAGGGACAGGACGTCTGGAAACACCATATATTTT.

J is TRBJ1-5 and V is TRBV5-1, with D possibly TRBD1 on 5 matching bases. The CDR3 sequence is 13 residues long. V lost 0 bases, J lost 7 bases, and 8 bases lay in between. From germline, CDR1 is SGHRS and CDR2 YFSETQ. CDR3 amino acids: CASSLVQGQPQHF. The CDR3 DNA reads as TGCGCCAGCAGCTTGGTGCAGGGCCAGCCCCAGCATTTT.

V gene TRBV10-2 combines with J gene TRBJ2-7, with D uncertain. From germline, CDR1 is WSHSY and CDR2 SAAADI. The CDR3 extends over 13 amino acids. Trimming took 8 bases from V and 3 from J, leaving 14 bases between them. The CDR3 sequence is CASSLGLIYEQYF. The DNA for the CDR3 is TGCGCCAGCTCGCTGGGCCTCATCTACGAGCAGTACTTC.

CDR3 sequence (DNA): TGTGCCAGCAGCTTGGACGAGGGCGTGGGGCACTACTCCTACGAGCAGTACTTC. Translated, it gives CASSLDEGVGHYSYEQYF. The rearrangement links TRBV5-8 to TRBJ2-7; perhaps D is TRBD1 or TRBD2 (5 bases each). CDR1 is SGHTS, CDR2 YDEGEE, per germline. The V end was cut by 0 bases, the J end by 0 bases, with 19 bases between. The CDR3 runs 18 residues.

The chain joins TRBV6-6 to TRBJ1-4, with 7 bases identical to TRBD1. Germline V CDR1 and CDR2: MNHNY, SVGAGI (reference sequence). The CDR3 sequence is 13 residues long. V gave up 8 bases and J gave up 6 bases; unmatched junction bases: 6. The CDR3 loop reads CASQDRPDEKLFF. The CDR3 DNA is TGTGCCAGCCAGGACAGGCCCGATGAAAAACTGTTTTTT.

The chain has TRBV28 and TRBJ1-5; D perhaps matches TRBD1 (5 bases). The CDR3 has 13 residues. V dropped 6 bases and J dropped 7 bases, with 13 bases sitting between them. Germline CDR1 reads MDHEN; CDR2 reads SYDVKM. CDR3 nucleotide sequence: TGTGCCAGCAGCCGGGACCCCCCACAGCCCCAGCATTTT. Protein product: CASSRDPPQPQHF.

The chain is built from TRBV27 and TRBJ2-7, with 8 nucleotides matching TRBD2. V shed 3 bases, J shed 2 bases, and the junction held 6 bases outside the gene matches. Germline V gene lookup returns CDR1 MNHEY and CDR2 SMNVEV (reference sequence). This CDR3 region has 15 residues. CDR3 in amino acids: CASSLSPAGAYEQYF. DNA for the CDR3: TGTGCCAGCAGTTTGTCTCCAGCGGGAGCCTACGAGCAGTACTTC.